What follows are 17 T cell receptor beta chains derived from one specimen sequenced in a study of control samples from healthy donors and cancer patients (TCRdb year 2020). The library was made by the immunoSEQ multiplex PCR assay. Imported from immuneACCESS, the table was reduced by TCRdb to in-frame sequences with V and J called. These copies leave out some clones; in studies compared against another copy, an unresolved V gene accounts for under half, and the cause of the remainder is not known. Counted in this sample were roughly 190,000 clones; 90% to 95% of them appeared once. The ten largest clones add up to over 1.2% of the sample. Sequenced material: blood. Receptors originate from a woman in her twenties or thirties in good health.

The rearrangement links TRBV18 to TRBJ1-6; no definite D call. Looked up from germline, CDR1 is KGHSH and CDR2 is LQKENI. Trimming took 2 bases from V and 7 from J, leaving 12 bases between them. The length of the CDR3 is 15 residues. CDR3 residues: CASSPFQAENSPLHF. The CDR3 region has the DNA TGTGCCAGCTCACCATTTCAGGCAGAGAATTCACCCCTCCACTTT. Looking up the rest from reference TRBV18 and TRBJ1-6 gives the full variable domain: NAGVMQNPRHLVRRRGQEARLRCSPMKGHSHVYWYRQLPEEGLKFMVYLQKENIIDESGMPKERFSAEFPKEGPSILRIQQVVRGDSAAYFCASSPFQAENSPLHFGNGTRLTVT.

V gene TRBV5-6 combines with J gene TRBJ2-7, with 11 bases aligning to TRBD2. V lost 4 bases and J lost 4; bases outside the gene matches: 4. Germline V gene sequence: CDR1 SGHDT, CDR2 YYEEEE. The CDR3 consists of 14 residues. The CDR3 sequence is CASSLGLADYEQYF. For the CDR3, the DNA is TGTGCCAGCAGCCTGGGACTAGCGGATTACGAGCAGTACTTC.

This clone was detected once. The chain couples TRBV7-9 to TRBJ1-1; perhaps TRBD1 as D (5 bases). Per germline, CDR1 SEHNR and CDR2 FQNEAQ (reference sequence). The CDR3 is 14 amino acids. Trimming removed 4 bases at V and 0 bases at J, with 9 bases between. The CDR3 DNA reads as TGTGCCAGCAGCTCGGACATCATGAACACTGAAGCTTTCTTT. This gives the protein CASSSDIMNTEAFF.

The chain couples TRBV19 to TRBJ2-7; 9 bases map to TRBD1. Germline trimming cut 3 bases from V and 4 bases from J; bases unmatched to any gene: 7. The CDR3 contains 15 residues. Germline CDR1 and CDR2: LNHDA and SQIVND (reference sequence). The CDR3 DNA is TGTGCCAGTAGTATTAGTTTGGACAGGGGATACGAGCAGTACTTC. Translating it yields CASSISLDRGYEQYF. Using reference TRBV19 and TRBJ2-7 for the parts outside the CDR3, the full variable domain is DGGITQSPKYLFRKEGQNVTLSCEQNLNHDAMYWYRQDPGQGLRLIYYSQIVNDFQKGDIAEGYSVSREKKESFPLTVTSAQKNPTAFYLCASSISLDRGYEQYFGPGTRLTVT.

V is TRBV28 and J is TRBJ2-1; D unclear. The CDR3 contains 13 residues. Germline V gene lookup returns CDR1 MDHEN and CDR2 SYDVKM. The V gene lost 7 bases and the J gene lost 6 bases, with 13 bases spanning the gap. The CDR3 here is CASKGSPGNEQFF. The CDR3 region has the DNA TGTGCCAGCAAGGGATCTCCCGGCAATGAGCAGTTCTTC.

The rearrangement uses TRBV28 and TRBJ1-5; D possibly corresponds to TRBD1 (6 bases). V lost 4 bases, J lost 7 bases, and 14 bases lay in between. Germline V lookup: CDR1 MDHEN, CDR2 SYDVKM. There are 14 residues in the CDR3. CDR3 nucleotide sequence: TGTGCCAGCAGTTCCACAGGGTTAGGCCAGCCCCAGCATTTT. It specifies CASSSTGLGQPQHF.

This clone appeared once. V gene TRBV10-1 combines with J gene TRBJ1-5; D not resolved. The CDR3 is 12 amino acids. V was shortened by 2 bases and J by 3 bases, with 2 bases between the two germline ends. Per germline, CDR1 WNHNN and CDR2 SYGVQD (reference sequence). The CDR3, as DNA: TGCGCCAGCAGTGAGGTCAATCAGCCCCAGCATTTT. Translating gives CASSEVNQPQHF.

This chain joins TRBV18 and TRBJ2-4, with 9 positions matching TRBD2. Unmatched junction bases numbered 3, after V lost 4 bases and J lost 5 bases. Germline CDR1 is KGHSH and CDR2 is LQKENI. The CDR3 is made up of 14 amino acids. The chain's CDR3 is CASSLAGDQNIQYF. The CDR3 nucleotides are TGTGCCAGCTCACTAGCGGGGGACCAAAACATTCAGTACTTC.

This clone has more than one count but fewer than ten. The CDR3 protein is CASSQWQAPYGYTF. CDR3 bases: TGTGCCAGCAGCCAATGGCAGGCCCCCTATGGCTACACCTTC. The chain uses TRBV3-1 (or the pseudogene TRBV3-2) and TRBJ1-2, with unresolved D. The V gene's germline CDR1 is LGHDT and CDR2 YNNKEL (reference sequence). The CDR3 extends over 14 amino acids. The V end was cut by 2 bases, the J end by 4 bases, with 11 bases between.

Turning to this clone: The same CDR3 also results from other DNA sequences found in this sample. This chain connects TRBV30 to TRBJ1-5; maybe TRBD1 (6 bases). The CDR3 length is 13 residues. V was trimmed by 0 bases and J by 7 bases, leaving 10 bases between them. Per germline, CDR1 GTSNPN and CDR2 SVGIG (reference sequence). CDR3 in DNA: TGTGCCTGGAGTGTACAGGGTCGACAGCCCCAGCATTTT. Protein: CAWSVQGRQPQHF.

The table lists this clone with a count of one. The chain joins TRBV19 to TRBJ2-1; 12 bases align to TRBD2. Germline V gene sequence: CDR1 LNHDA, CDR2 SQIVND (reference sequence). Trimming at V came to 7 bases and at J to 4 bases, leaving 2 bases not matched to a gene. The CDR3 is 14 residues long. CDR3 nucleotide sequence: TGTGCCAGTACCGGACTAGCGGGATACAATGAGCAGTTCTTC. Encoded protein: CASTGLAGYNEQFF.

V is TRBV4-3 and J is TRBJ1-2, with D possibly being TRBD1 (6 bases). Between the trimmed V and J ends, which lost 1 base and 6 bases, there was a span of 12 bases. The V gene's germline CDR1 is LGHNA and CDR2 YSLEER. The CDR3 has 14 residues. The CDR3 DNA sequence: TGCGCCAGCAGCCAAGCGGGGGCGCGGAATGGCTACACCTTC. Protein product: CASSQAGARNGYTF.

The CDR3 loop is CASSRGTGNQPQHF. The CDR3, as DNA: TGTGCCAGCAGCCGCGGGACAGGCAATCAGCCCCAGCATTTT. The J gene is TRBJ1-5, the V gene TRBV3-1 (or the pseudogene TRBV3-2); TRBD1 agrees at 7 bases. The CDR3 consists of 14 residues. Germline V gene data show CDR1 as LGHDT and CDR2 as YNNKEL (reference sequence). V was clipped by 4 bases and J by 2 bases; unmatched bases: 2.

This chain connects TRBV28 to TRBJ2-1; TRBD1 agrees at 8 bases. V gave up 2 bases and J gave up 6 bases; unmatched junction bases: 9. CDR1 is MDHEN, CDR2 SYDVKM, per germline. The length of the CDR3 is 16 residues. Here the CDR3 reads CASSLPGTGRTNEQFF. The DNA for the CDR3 is TGTGCCAGCAGTTTACCCGGGACAGGACGAACCAATGAGCAGTTCTTC.

The chain couples TRBV5-8 to TRBJ2-2; D unclear. Germline V gives CDR1 SGHTS, CDR2 YDEGEE. The length of the CDR3 is 12 residues. Trimming pared 4 bases from V and 7 bases from J, leaving 8 bases between. The CDR3 DNA follows: TGTGCCAGCAGCGGTACGGTCGGGGAGCTGTTTTTT. Amino acid sequence: CASSGTVGELFF.

Of note for this clone: At the DNA level, this CDR3 is encoded by other sequences in the same sample as well. V usage is TRBV5-1 and J usage is TRBJ2-1; D remains unclear. Germline-derived CDR1 and CDR2 are SGHRS and YFSETQ. The CDR3 consists of 15 residues. Trimming removed 0 bases from V and 0 bases from J, with 7 bases in between. CDR3 nucleotide sequence: TGCGCCAGCAGCTTGGGCGGCAGCTCCTACAATGAGCAGTTCTTC. It yields the protein CASSLGGSSYNEQFF.

The chain combines TRBV27 with TRBJ1-5; 8 nucleotides agree with TRBD1. The CDR3 is made up of 15 amino acids. V lost 6 bases to trimming and J lost 3 bases; unmatched junction nucleotides: 7. Germline-derived CDR1 and CDR2 are MNHEY and SMNVEV (reference sequence). The CDR3 DNA sequence: TGTGCCAGCAGGAAGGACAGGGCGGACAATCAGCCCCAGCATTTT. Its protein is CASRKDRADNQPQHF.